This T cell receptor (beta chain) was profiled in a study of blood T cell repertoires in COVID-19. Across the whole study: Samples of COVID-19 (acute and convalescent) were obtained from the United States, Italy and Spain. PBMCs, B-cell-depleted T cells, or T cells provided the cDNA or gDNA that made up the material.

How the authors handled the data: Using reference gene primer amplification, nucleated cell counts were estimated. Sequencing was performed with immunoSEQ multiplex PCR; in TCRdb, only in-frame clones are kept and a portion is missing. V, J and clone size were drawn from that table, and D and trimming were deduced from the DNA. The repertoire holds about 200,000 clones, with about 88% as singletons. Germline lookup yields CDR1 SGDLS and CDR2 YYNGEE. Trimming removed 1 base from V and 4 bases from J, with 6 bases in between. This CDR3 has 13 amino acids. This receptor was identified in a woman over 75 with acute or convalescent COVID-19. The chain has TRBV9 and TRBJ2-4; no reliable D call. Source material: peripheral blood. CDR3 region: CASSVNEKNIQYF. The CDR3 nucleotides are TGTGCCAGCAGCGTAAATGAGAAAAACATTCAGTACTTC.